One sample yielded the 16 T cell receptor beta chains listed below, sequenced in a study of blood T cell repertoires in COVID-19. Assay: immunoSEQ multiplex PCR; the TCRdb copy retains only in-frame clones and omits some. The profile shows around 84,000 clones, 80% to 90% of them singletons. The sample was peripheral blood. These receptors were obtained from an elderly man with active or convalescent COVID-19.

This clone was detected a few times. The chain has TRBV9 and TRBJ2-2; 11 nucleotides match TRBD2. After removal of 4 bases from V and 7 bases from J, the junction contained 6 bases not matched to a gene. This CDR3 has 15 residues. Germline assignment: CDR1 SGDLS and CDR2 YYNGEE. The CDR3 loop is CASSSGTSGGGELFF. CDR3 DNA: TGTGCCAGCAGCTCTGGGACTAGCGGTGGCGGGGAGCTGTTTTTT.

This clone showed up just a few times. V gene TRBV14 combines with J gene TRBJ1-2; D unclear. Germline values: CDR1 SGHDN, CDR2 FVKESK. Trimming stripped 1 base from V and 4 bases from J, with 10 bases between. The CDR3 loop spans 14 amino acids. This CDR3 reads CASSQASSGYGYTF. In DNA form, the CDR3 reads TGTGCCAGCAGCCAAGCGTCCTCCGGCTATGGCTACACCTTC.

A few counts support this clone. This rearrangement joins TRBV6-1 to TRBJ1-2; maybe TRBD1 (5 bases). The CDR3 is made up of 11 amino acids. V shed 3 bases and J shed 7 bases, with 6 bases lying between them. Germline CDR1 is MNHNS and CDR2 is SASEGT. DNA of the CDR3: TGTGCCAGCAGTGACAGGGTTGGCTACACCTTC. It codes for CASSDRVGYTF.

CDR3 in amino acids: CAIARNPETQYF. The CDR3 DNA reads as TGTGCCATCGCCAGAAACCCAGAGACCCAGTACTTC. This sequence joins TRBV10-3 and TRBJ2-5; D gene ambiguous. Deletions cut 8 bases from V and 4 bases from J, with 11 bases between. CDR1 is ENHRY, CDR2 SYGVKD, per germline. This CDR3 contains 12 residues.

The chain combines TRBV7-9 with TRBJ2-1; 11 nucleotides match TRBD2. After removal of 1 base from V and 6 bases from J, the junction contained 14 bases not matched to a gene. The CDR3 covers 19 residues. Germline V CDR1 and CDR2: SEHNR, FQNEAQ (reference sequence). The CDR3 reads CASSLVNLFGLAGGNEQFF. CDR3 nucleotide sequence: TGTGCCAGCAGCTTAGTTAATCTGTTCGGGCTAGCGGGGGGCAATGAGCAGTTCTTC.

V gene TRBV5-4 combines with J gene TRBJ1-2; D may be TRBD1 (6 bases). The CDR3 is made up of 16 amino acids. Germline-derived CDR1 and CDR2 are SGHNT and YYREEE (reference sequence). V was trimmed by 4 bases and J by 4 bases, leaving 20 bases between them. The CDR3, as DNA: TGTGCCAGCAGCGGGGGCGCTCCAGGGGCGCCCTATGGCTACACCTTC. It yields the protein CASSGGAPGAPYGYTF.

The chain recombines TRBV11-3 with TRBJ1-1; D remains ambiguous. The V and J ends lost 5 bases and 3 bases respectively, with 10 bases between them. The germline CDR1 and CDR2 sequences are SGHNT and YENEEA. The CDR3 is 13 residues long. The CDR3 DNA reads as TGTGCCAGCAGCACGGACTCGGACACTGAAGCTTTCTTT. The encoded protein is CASSTDSDTEAFF. Full variable domain (rest looked up from reference TRBV11-3 and TRBJ1-1): EAGVVQSPRYKIIEKKQPVAFWCNPISGHNTLYWYLQNLGQGPELLIRYENEEAVDDSQLPKDRFSAERLKGVDSTLKIQPAELGDSAVYLCASSTDSDTEAFFGQGTRLTVV.

The chain carries TRBV7-6 and TRBJ1-6, with 10 bases identical to TRBD1. V shed 5 bases, J shed 14 bases, and the junction held 18 bases outside the gene matches. The V gene's germline CDR1 is SGHVS and CDR2 FNYEAQ. This CDR3 has 17 amino acids. CDR3 sequence reads: CASSADPPGTGVRALHF. Here the CDR3 DNA reads TGTGCCAGCAGCGCCGACCCCCCCGGGACAGGGGTCAGGGCCCTCCACTTT.

The count of this clone is one. The genes are TRBV2 and TRBJ2-3, with 14 bases aligning to TRBD2. The CDR3 spans 15 residues. Germline CDR1 reads SNHLY; CDR2 reads FYNNEI. J was trimmed by 6 bases and V by 10 bases; bases with no gene match: 9. The CDR3 here is CATQGLAGEYDTQYF. In DNA form, the CDR3 reads TGTGCCACCCAGGGACTAGCGGGAGAGTATGATACGCAGTATTTT. Full variable domain (rest looked up from reference TRBV2 and TRBJ2-3): EPEVTQTPSHQVTQMGQEVILRCVPISNHLYFYWYRQILGQKVEFLVSFYNNEISEKSEIFDDQFSVERPDGSNFTLKIRSTKLEDSAMYFCATQGLAGEYDTQYFGPGTRLTVL.

This rearrangement joins TRBV5-1 to TRBJ2-2, with 7 bases lining up with TRBD2. After removal of 4 bases from V and 2 bases from J, the junction contained 8 bases not matched to a gene. The CDR3 sequence is 16 residues long. The V gene's germline CDR1 is SGHRS and CDR2 YFSETQ. The CDR3 region is CASSQLANVNTGELFF. The CDR3 DNA reads TGCGCCAGCAGCCAACTAGCGAATGTTAACACCGGGGAGCTGTTTTTT.

The chain carries TRBV7-8 and TRBJ2-5; TRBD2 matches 13 bases. Trimming at V came to 5 bases and at J to 1 base, leaving 7 bases not matched to a gene. The CDR3 runs to 17 residues. The germline V gene has CDR1 SGHVS and CDR2 FQNEAQ. Written as DNA, the CDR3 is TGTGCCAGCAGCCGAGGACTAGCGGGGGCCCCCCAAGAGACCCAGTACTTC. Protein: CASSRGLAGAPQETQYF.

The gene calls are TRBV7-9 and TRBJ1-2; maybe TRBD1 (6 bases). Deletions cut 3 bases from V and 7 bases from J, with 9 bases between. The CDR3 totals 12 residues. Germline CDR1 is SEHNR and CDR2 is FQNEAQ (reference sequence). The CDR3 region is CASSLGASGYTF. As DNA, the CDR3 is TGTGCCAGCAGCTTGGGGGCGAGTGGCTACACCTTC.

V gene TRBV30 combines with J gene TRBJ1-1, with TRBD1 matching over 11 bases. The CDR3 runs to 14 residues. In germline, CDR1 is GTSNPN, CDR2 SVGIG (reference sequence). V was pared by 4 bases and J by 10 bases, with 11 bases of the junction left unmatched. The CDR3 DNA is TGTGCCTGGAAATTCGGACAGGGGGCTGTTGGAGCTTTCTTT. It specifies CAWKFGQGAVGAFF.

This chain links TRBV19 with TRBJ1-2; D gene uncertain. V was trimmed by 5 bases and J by 8 bases, leaving 12 bases between them. CDR1 LNHDA and CDR2 SQIVND come from the germline V gene (reference sequence). This CDR3 contains 12 residues. CDR3 loop: CASSPPGGGYTF. The CDR3 nucleotides are TGTGCCAGTAGTCCGCCAGGTGGAGGCTACACCTTC.

V is TRBV27 and J is TRBJ2-7; 8 bases are shared with TRBD1. Germline V gene lookup returns CDR1 MNHEY and CDR2 SMNVEV (reference sequence). Trimming cost V 7 bases and J 6 bases; bases outside gene matches: 11. The CDR3 is made up of 14 amino acids. This chain's CDR3 is CASMRLGTGGEQYF. The CDR3 nucleotides read TGTGCCAGCATGCGGTTAGGGACAGGTGGCGAGCAGTACTTC.

The V gene is TRBV30, the J gene TRBJ1-3; a possible D gene is TRBD1 (6 bases). V lost 4 bases to trimming and J lost 2 bases, with 12 bases between them. The CDR3 loop spans 14 amino acids. Germline CDR1 is GTSNPN and CDR2 is SVGIG (reference sequence). CDR3 loop: CAWKKQGTGNTIYF. CDR3 nucleotides: TGTGCCTGGAAGAAGCAGGGGACTGGAAACACCATATATTTT. The variable domain in full, completed from reference TRBV30 and TRBJ1-3, reads SQTIHQWPATLVQPVGSPLSLECTVEGTSNPNLYWYRQAAGRGLQLLFYSVGIGQISSEVPQNLSASRPQDRQFILSSKKLLLSDSGFYLCAWKKQGTGNTIYFGEGSWLTVV.